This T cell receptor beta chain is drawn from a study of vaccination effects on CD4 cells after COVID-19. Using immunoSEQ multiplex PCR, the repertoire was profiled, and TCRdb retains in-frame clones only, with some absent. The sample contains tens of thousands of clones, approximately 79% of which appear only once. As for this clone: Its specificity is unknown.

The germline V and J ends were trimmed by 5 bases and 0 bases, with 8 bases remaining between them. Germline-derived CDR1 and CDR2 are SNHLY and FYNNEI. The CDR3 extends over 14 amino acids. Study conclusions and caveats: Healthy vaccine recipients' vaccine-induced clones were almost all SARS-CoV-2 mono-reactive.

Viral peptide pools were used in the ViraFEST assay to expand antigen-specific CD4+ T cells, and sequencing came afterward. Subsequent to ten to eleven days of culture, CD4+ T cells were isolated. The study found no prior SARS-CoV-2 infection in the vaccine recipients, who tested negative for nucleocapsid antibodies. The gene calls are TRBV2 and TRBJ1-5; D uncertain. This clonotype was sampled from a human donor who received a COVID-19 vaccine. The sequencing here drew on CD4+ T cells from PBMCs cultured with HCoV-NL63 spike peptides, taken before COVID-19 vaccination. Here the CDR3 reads CASSPEYSNQPQHF. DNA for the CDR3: TGTGCCAGCAGTCCAGAGTATAGCAATCAGCCCCAGCATTTT.